One T cell receptor beta chain is described in this entry. Its antigen has not been determined. No much larger clonotype is one base removed from it; base qualities were not supplied. What this sample's treatment or condition label stands for: approximately nine-day PBMC culture with coronavirus spike peptide pools or control peptides (ViraFEST assay). To expand antigen-specific T cells with peptide pools and then pick out the expanded clonotypes through TCR sequencing, the study relied on the ViraFEST assay. The convalescent patients' positive SARS-CoV-2 PCR tests were from March to December 2020, which was before the Alpha, Beta and Delta variants emerged in the United States. Each well held approximately 2 million PBMCs cultured in IMDM containing about 5% human AB serum and 9 to 10 IU/ml IL-2, with 7.5 to 10 ug/ml peptide pools added. On days 3 and 7, half of the culture medium was replaced with fresh IL-2-containing medium. After approximately eleven days of culture, CD4+ T cells were isolated by negative selection with the EasySep CD4+ T cell isolation kit. Ficoll-Paque Plus gradient centrifugation was used to isolate PBMCs from whole blood, and the isolated PBMCs were then either used fresh or cryopreserved at -140C. In general, triplicate wells were set up for every culture condition.

Receptor libraries were prepared by PCR. At the Johns Hopkins FTIC core, DNA from the cultured CD4+ T cells underwent TCR sequencing with the Oncomine TCR Beta short-read assay. The QIAamp micro DNA kit was used to extract genomic DNA from the cultured CD4+ T cells. Oncomine TCR Beta libraries made from cultured CD4+ T cells were pooled using unique dual indexes and sequenced on an Illumina iSeq 100. Processing in the source paper ran as follows. Non-productive sequences were filtered out, and CDR3s that did not start with C, did not end with F or W, or were shorter than 7 amino acids were discarded. Antigen-specific clonotypes were identified with the MANAFEST web application by comparing peptide-stimulated wells with reference and other culture wells. To be called positive, a clone needed an FDR below 0.05, an odds ratio above 5, and a productive frequency above 0.1% in at least two of three replicate wells. Clonotypes that were significantly expanded in both SARS-CoV-2 spike wells and at least one common cold coronavirus spike condition were defined as cross-reactive. Levenshtein distances (stringdist) and unrooted phylogenetic trees (ape) in R version 3.6.1 were used to assess CDR3 homology. The public reads were quality trimmed at Q25 with fastp and then assembled into clones with MiXCR by TCRdb, keeping productive beta chains. Duplicate CDR3 protein sequences are folded into a single record with the most common DNA and genes. Clone size and V and J calls follow TCRdb, not the original study. The table for this sample lists some 11,000 distinct CDR3 sequences; approximately 80% of them were counted only once. Approximately 20% of the sample lies in the top ten.

According to the germline V gene, CDR1 reads SNHLY and CDR2 reads FYNNEI. From V the trimming removes 3 bases and from J it removes 7 bases, while the gene matches leave 8 bases of the junction unaccounted for. There are 14 amino acids in the CDR3, from cysteine to phenylalanine inclusive. Solely the CDR3 DNA is kept, with 42 bases framed from the first base. This specimen belongs to a study of vaccination and CD4 T cells after COVID-19 (dated 2022 in TCRdb). Regarding the complete study: Every convalescent patient had a positive nasal swab PCR test for SARS-CoV-2, with mild disease in several patients and severe disease in one. Post-vaccine blood samples were taken a median of roughly 72 days after the second vaccine dose, with a range of about 14 to 241 days. Post-COVID blood samples were collected from convalescent patients a median of approximately 100 days after diagnosis, with a range of about 30 to 161 days. Participants got two doses of the Pfizer-BioNTech BNT162b2 vaccine (n=8) or two doses of the Moderna mRNA-1273 vaccine (n=2). As controls, cultures received a CEFX viral epitope pool (the positive control), an HIV-1 Nef peptide pool (the negative control), or no peptide at all. The convalescent cohort comprised six males and four females, including two Hispanic individuals, seven Caucasians, two Asians and one multiracial person. The spike-specific CD4+ TCR repertoire was compared before and after mRNA vaccination in about nine COVID-19 convalescent patients and a few infection-naive healthy vaccine recipients. The cultures were stimulated with overlapping spike peptide pools from SARS-CoV-2 and from the common cold coronaviruses HCoV-NL63, HCoV-OC43 and HCoV-229E. General study outcomes and caveats: Of the vaccine-specific clones in convalescent patients, 304 of 307, or nearly all, reacted only to SARS-CoV-2 spike and did not cross-react with common cold coronaviruses. Relatively few convalescent patients were included in the study, and early timepoints after natural infection were not analyzed. The median number of SARS-CoV-2-reactive clonotypes rose from around 22 after infection to 30 to 45 after vaccination, but the change was not significant. In convalescent patients, a median about 86% of post-vaccine SARS-CoV-2-reactive clones were detected only after vaccination, and vaccine-specific priming was suggested by this finding.

The source material was CD4+ T cells from blood, cultured in vitro. The receptor was derived from a human donor who had recovered from COVID-19. The chain links TRBV2 with TRBJ1-1; 7 central bases correspond to TRBD1. The DNA sequence is TGTGCCAGCAGTGATCCCGACAGGGTAGGTGAAGCTTTCTTT. Its translation reads: CASSDPDRVGEAFF.